Listed below are T cell receptor beta chains from one sample, sequenced in a study of regulatory T cells in long-lasting Graves disease. TCRdb reprocessed the multiplex PCR reads with MiXCR, giving one entry per CDR3 protein. This table has 400,000 to 500,000 distinct CDR3 sequences, roughly 21% appearing once. Sequenced here: peripheral blood mononuclear cells (PBMCs), sampled when the disease was refractory, from a patient treated with antithyroid drugs. Receptors were obtained from a female donor with Graves disease. CDR3s include the opening cysteine and the closing phenylalanine or tryptophan. Fields, in order: clone size, D gene, J gene, V gene, CDR3 protein, CDR3 DNA. The D gene is left open where the match is weak. Clone sizes are given selectively: once, few, many, or a class where the clone is expanded.

many | NA | TRBJ2-7 | TRBV20-1 | CSASPQRAAYEQYF | TGCAGTGCTAGCCCTCAGCGGGCGGCCTACGAGCAGTACTTC
few | NA | TRBJ2-1 | TRBV12-3/TRBV12-4 | CASSLLQGYNEQFF | TGTGCCAGCAGTTTATTGCAGGGTTACAATGAGCAGTTCTTC
once | NA | TRBJ2-7 | TRBV2 | CASSPGIYRSSYEQYF | TGTGCCAGCAGCCCAGGGATCTACAGGAGCTCCTACGAGCAGTACTTC
many | NA | TRBJ2-6 | TRBV7-6 | CASSSNSGANVLTF | TGTGCCAGCAGCTCGAACTCTGGGGCCAACGTCCTGACTTTC
NA | TRBD2 | TRBJ2-7 | TRBV4-3 | CASSQEWVGGPDEQYF | TGCGCCAGCAGCCAAGAGTGGGTGGGAGGGCCAGACGAGCAGTACTTC
many | TRBD1 | TRBJ2-7 | TRBV28 | CASIPGQGNEQYF | TGTGCCAGCATTCCGGGACAGGGGAACGAGCAGTACTTC
few | NA | TRBJ2-2 | TRBV7-9 | CASSHALSGELFF | TGTGCCAGCAGTCATGCTCTGTCCGGGGAGCTGTTTTTT
many | NA | TRBJ1-1 | TRBV12-3/TRBV12-4 | CASSRTHEAFF | TGTGCCAGCAGTCGTACCCATGAAGCTTTCTTT
few | NA | TRBJ1-1 | TRBV5-6 | CASSDLSSNTEAFF | TGTGCCAGCAGCGACCTCTCCTCGAACACTGAAGCTTTCTTT
few | TRBD2 | TRBJ2-7 | TRBV19 | CASSREDAGGPYEQYF | TGTGCCAGTAGTAGGGAGGATGCGGGGGGGCCCTACGAGCAGTACTTC
many | TRBD2 | TRBJ2-7 | TRBV11-2 | CASSPGTSEEQYF | TGTGCCAGCAGCCCTGGGACTAGCGAAGAGCAGTACTTC
NA | NA | TRBJ2-2 | TRBV4-1 | CASSQGDRVGELFF | TGCGCCAGCAGCCAAGGGGACCGAGTCGGGGAGCTGTTTTTT
NA | TRBD1 | TRBJ1-1 | TRBV19 | CASNGDRGRDTEAFF | TGTGCCAGTAACGGGGACAGGGGGCGGGACACTGAAGCTTTCTTT
few | TRBD1 | TRBJ1-2 | TRBV19 | CASSKTTGAGYGYTF | TGTGCCAGTAGTAAAACGACAGGGGCGGGCTATGGCTACACCTTC
NA | TRBD2 | TRBJ2-7 | TRBV5-1 | CASQGDATSGRYEQYF | TGCGCCAGCCAGGGGGACGCGACTAGCGGGCGGTACGAGCAGTACTTC
few | NA | TRBJ2-4 | TRBV13 | CASSLRGTPLYKNIQYF | TGTGCCAGCAGCTTACGTGGGACACCTCTTTACAAAAACATTCAGTACTTC
many | NA | TRBJ1-2 | TRBV2 | CASSSEWRGTNYGYTF | TGTGCCAGCAGTTCCGAATGGAGGGGAACTAACTATGGCTACACCTTC
NA | NA | TRBJ2-2 | TRBV12-3/TRBV12-4 | CASSGGGVAPGSCFF | NA
few | TRBD1 | TRBJ2-2 | TRBV6-1 | CASSRTLTGIGTGELFF | TGTGCCAGCAGCCGAACGCTGACAGGGATAGGCACCGGGGAGCTGTTTTTT
NA | NA | TRBJ2-7 | TRBV7-9 | CASSLDTAPGTTYEQYF | TGTGCCAGCAGCTTAGATACGGCACCGGGGACCACCTACGAGCAGTACTTC
many | TRBD1 | TRBJ2-7 | TRBV2 | CASSRQGDPYEQYF | TGTGCCAGCAGCCGACAGGGGGATCCCTACGAGCAGTACTTC
many | NA | TRBJ2-5 | TRBV27 | CASRSWAVADQETQYF | TGTGCCAGCAGGAGTTGGGCTGTGGCAGACCAAGAGACCCAGTACTTC
NA | TRBD1 | TRBJ2-5 | TRBV28 | CASSRDRGPQEAQYF | TGTGCCAGCAGTCGGGACAGGGGGCCGCAAGAGGCCCAGTACTTC
many | NA | TRBJ1-6 | TRBV12-3/TRBV12-4 | CASRSYGPLHF | TGTGCCAGCAGAAGTTATGGTCCCCTCCACTTT
NA | TRBD2 | TRBJ2-3 | TRBV20-1 | CSAREGQLAGDTQYF | TGCAGTGCTAGAGAAGGGCAACTAGCGGGTGATACGCAGTATTTT
many | NA | TRBJ2-4 | TRBV20-1 | CSAREGNIQYF | TGCAGTGCTAGAGAAGGAAACATTCAGTACTTC
NA | NA | TRBJ1-1 | TRBV3-1 | CASSQDWMVGEAFF | TGTGCCAGCAGCCAAGATTGGATGGTTGGAGAAGCTTTCTTT
few | NA | TRBJ2-7 | TRBV14 | CASSQRQGPYEQYF | TGTGCCAGCAGCCAAAGGCAAGGGCCATACGAGCAGTACTTC
many | NA | TRBJ2-7 | TRBV11-2 | CASSPRNPYEQYF | TGTGCCAGCAGCCCGAGGAATCCCTACGAGCAGTACTTC
many | NA | TRBJ2-2 | TRBV7-2 | CASSEDSNTGELFF | TGCGCCAGCAGCGAGGACAGCAACACCGGGGAGCTGTTTTTT
NA | NA | TRBJ2-3 | TRBV29-1 | CSVEEQGRTDTQYF | TGCAGCGTTGAAGAGCAGGGGAGGACAGATACGCAGTATTTT
NA | NA | TRBJ1-4 | TRBV29-1 | CSARNRVGVGEKLFF | TGCAGCGCCCGGAATCGTGTTGGGGTGGGAGAAAAACTGTTTTTT
few | NA | TRBJ1-2 | TRBV30 | CACTHRGGYTF | TGTGCCTGCACCCATCGGGGCGGCTACACCTTC
few | TRBD1 | TRBJ2-7 | TRBV28 | CASSSPDRVVSYEQYF | TGTGCCAGCAGTTCCCCGGACAGGGTAGTATCCTACGAGCAGTACTTC
many | NA | TRBJ1-1 | TRBV27 | CASSYRSNTEAFF | TGTGCCAGCAGTTACAGGTCGAACACTGAAGCTTTCTTT
NA | NA | TRBJ2-1 | TRBV28 | CASSPLETNDNEQFF | TGTGCCAGCAGCCCCCTGGAGACTAACGACAATGAGCAGTTCTTC
NA | TRBD2 | TRBJ2-5 | TRBV3-1 | CASSQGTSGLIEETQYF | TGTGCCAGCAGCCAAGGAACTAGCGGACTCATCGAAGAGACCCAGTACTTC
NA | TRBD2 | TRBJ2-1 | TRBV6-1 | CASSRGLAVPTNEQFF | TGTGCCAGCAGTCGAGGACTAGCGGTACCAACGAATGAGCAGTTCTTC
few | TRBD1 | TRBJ2-7 | TRBV29-1 | CSARAGQANEQYF | TGCAGCGCGCGTGCTGGACAGGCGAACGAGCAGTACTTC
medium-sized | TRBD1 | TRBJ1-6 | TRBV28 | CASSSGTGDSPLHF | TGTGCCAGCAGTTCCGGGACAGGGGATTCACCCCTCCACTTT